The clone carrying this T cell receptor (beta chain) is a singleton in its sample. Sequencing used immunoSEQ multiplex PCR; TCRdb keeps in-frame clones, though not all of them. The table lists some 62,000 clones, about 96% of them singletons. The data derive from a study of brain T cells in children with intractable seizures. Germline V gene sequence: CDR1 MDHEN, CDR2 SYDVKM. The CDR3 runs to 17 residues. The germline V and J ends were trimmed by 3 bases and 5 bases, with 22 bases remaining between them. The genes are TRBV28 and TRBJ1-1; a weak D match, TRBD1 (5 bases). The input for sequencing was peripheral blood, taken at surgery. The sequence came from a boy under three years old with focal cortical dysplasia and intractable seizures. The CDR3, as DNA: TGTGCCAGCAGTTTCGATGGTGTGGGGGGGACTAAAACTGAAGCTTTCTTT. This encodes CASSFDGVGGTKTEAFF.